This TCR beta chain emerged from a study of T cell responses to AZD1222 COVID-19 vaccine. Study details: Pooled samples include second doses given at about 4 or 12 weeks.

The CDR3 contains 11 residues. Per germline, CDR1 LNHDA and CDR2 SQIVND (reference sequence). Repertoires were generated with immunoSEQ multiplex PCR, while TCRdb's copy carries only in-frame clones and drops some. This sample has 150,000 to 200,000 clones; about 93% occur once, and the top ten carry approximately 0.6%. Comments on this clone: The antigen is unknown. Germline is not matched at one junction end, which may reflect a read error.

Study conclusions and caveats: Vaccine-related CD4 TCRs covered spike, predominating at 160-218 and 743-854. Seropositive at baseline were only a handful of AZD1222 recipients. Repertoire sampling was restricted to post-peak T cell response timepoints.

This chain connects TRBV19 to TRBJ2-7; D unresolved. This TCR was recovered from an adult in good health. The material was peripheral blood, obtained on day 0 of AZD1222 vaccination. The CDR3 region is CASSKKAFTPF. Written as DNA, the CDR3 is TGTGCCAGTAGTAAGAAGGCCTTTACCCCGTTC.